What follows are 5 T cell receptor beta chains derived from one specimen sequenced in a study of shared clonotypes between healthy human individuals. Some clones are missing from TCRdb's copy, which holds only in-frame ones; the method was immunoSEQ multiplex PCR. The sample has 2 million or so clones; roughly 94% are singletons. The specimen was naive CD4+ T cells sorted from blood. Subset: CD45RA+ positively selected. The receptor set was obtained from a man aged 18 to 29 in good health.

This sequence joins TRBV30 and TRBJ1-1, with no clear D. This CDR3 contains 12 residues. Between the trimmed V and J ends, which lost 3 bases and 3 bases, there was a span of 8 bases. Germline V gene sequence: CDR1 GTSNPN, CDR2 SVGIG (reference sequence). CDR3 region: CAWRNQDTEAFF. The CDR3 DNA sequence: TGTGCCTGGAGAAACCAGGACACTGAAGCTTTCTTT.

The rearrangement links TRBV30 to TRBJ2-1, with a possible D match to TRBD2 (6 bases). This CDR3 contains 13 residues. The V end lost 3 bases, the J end lost 5 bases, and 11 bases lay between the germline ends. Germline CDR1 and CDR2: GTSNPN and SVGIG (reference sequence). CDR3 residues: CAWRPGGHNEQFF. DNA for the CDR3: TGTGCCTGGAGACCCGGGGGTCACAATGAGCAGTTCTTC.

This clone was seen a single time. V usage is TRBV5-6 and J usage is TRBJ2-7, with D tentatively TRBD1 or TRBD2 (6 bases each). This CDR3 comprises 14 residues. V was clipped by 5 bases and J by 0 bases, with 12 bases between them. The germline V gene has CDR1 SGHDT and CDR2 YYEEEE. The CDR3 is CASSRRGNSYEQYF. The CDR3 DNA sequence: TGTGCCAGCAGTAGGAGGGGGAACTCCTACGAGCAGTACTTC.

In regard to this clone: Distinct nucleotide sequences in the sample also encode this CDR3. The chain employs TRBV5-1 and TRBJ1-1; 10 bases fit TRBD1. Trimming at V came to 4 bases and at J to 1 base, leaving 1 base not matched to a gene. CDR1 SGHRS and CDR2 YFSETQ come from the germline V gene. There are 14 residues in the CDR3. In DNA, the CDR3 is TGCGCCAGCAGCAGACAGGGGGCGAACACTGAAGCTTTCTTT. It translates to CASSRQGANTEAFF. Full variable domain (missing parts from reference TRBV5-1 and TRBJ1-1): KAGVTQTPRYLIKTRGQQVTLSCSPISGHRSVSWYQQTPGQGLQFLFEYFSETQRNKGNFPGRFSGRQFSNSRSEMNVSTLELGDSALYLCASSRQGANTEAFFGQGTRLTVV.

The chain is built from TRBV28 and TRBJ1-2, with a possible D match to TRBD1 (5 bases). The ends were cut back, 2 bases at V and 1 base at J, with 14 bases in the middle. The CDR3 contains 16 residues. The germline V gene encodes CDR1 MDHEN and CDR2 SYDVKM. CDR3 protein: CASSLGAGFLNYGYTF. CDR3 coding DNA: TGTGCCAGCAGTTTAGGGGCGGGCTTTCTTAACTATGGCTACACCTTC.